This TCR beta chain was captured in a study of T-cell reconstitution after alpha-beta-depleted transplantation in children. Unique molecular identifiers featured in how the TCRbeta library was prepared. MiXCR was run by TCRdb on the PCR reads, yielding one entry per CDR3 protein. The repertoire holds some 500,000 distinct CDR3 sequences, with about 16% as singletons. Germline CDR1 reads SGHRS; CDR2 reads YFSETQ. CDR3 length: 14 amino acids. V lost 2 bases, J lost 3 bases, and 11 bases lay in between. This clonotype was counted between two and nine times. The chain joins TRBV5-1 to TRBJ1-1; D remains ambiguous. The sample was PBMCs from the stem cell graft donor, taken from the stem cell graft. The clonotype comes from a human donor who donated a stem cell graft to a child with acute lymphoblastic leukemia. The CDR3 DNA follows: TGCGCCAGCAGCTTCCTGGGCCAGTACACTGAAGCTTTCTTT. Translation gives CASSFLGQYTEAFF.